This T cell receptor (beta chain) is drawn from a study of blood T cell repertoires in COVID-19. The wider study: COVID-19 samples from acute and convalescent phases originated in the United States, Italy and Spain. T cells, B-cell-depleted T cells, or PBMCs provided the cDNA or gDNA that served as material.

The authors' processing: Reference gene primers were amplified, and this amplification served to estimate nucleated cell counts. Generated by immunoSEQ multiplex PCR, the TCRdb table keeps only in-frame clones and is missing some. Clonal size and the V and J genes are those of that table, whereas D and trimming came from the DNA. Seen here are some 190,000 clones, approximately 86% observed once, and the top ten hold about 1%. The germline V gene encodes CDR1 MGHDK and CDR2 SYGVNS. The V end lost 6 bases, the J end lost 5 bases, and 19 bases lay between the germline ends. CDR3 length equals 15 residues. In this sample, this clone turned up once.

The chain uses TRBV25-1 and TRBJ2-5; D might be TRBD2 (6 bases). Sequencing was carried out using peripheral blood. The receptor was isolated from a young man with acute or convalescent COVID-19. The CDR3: CASRRATGRGETQYF. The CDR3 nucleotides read TGTGCCAGCAGGAGGGCCACCGGGAGAGGGGAGACCCAGTACTTC.